This TCR beta chain was identified in a study of PD-1 blockade in classical Hodgkin lymphoma. Overall study context: Patients had nivolumab dosed at 3 mg/kg, delivered intravenously every 2 weeks.

CDR1 is SGHDT, CDR2 YYEEEE, per germline. The CDR3 has 16 amino acids. With 4 bases removed from V and 6 bases from J, the gap between germline ends came to 22 bases. The time point: cycle 4 day 1 (C4D1), after five to seven weeks of nivolumab. There was relapse after autologous stem cell transplantation in every patient, and there was variation in brentuximab vedotin exposure. Profiling relied on immunoSEQ multiplex PCR, and the TCRdb table lists in-frame clones only, not all of them. The table includes around 60,000 clones, roughly 92% detected once. The V gene is TRBV5-6, the J gene TRBJ1-2; D may be TRBD1 (5 bases). The material was peripheral blood mononuclear cells (PBMCs), obtained before the fourth cycle of nivolumab. The sequence came from a human donor with classical Hodgkin lymphoma. As DNA, the CDR3 is TGTGCCAGCAGCGGGGGACCTCTAGTACCTCTCGATGGCTACACCTTC. Its translation: CASSGGPLVPLDGYTF.